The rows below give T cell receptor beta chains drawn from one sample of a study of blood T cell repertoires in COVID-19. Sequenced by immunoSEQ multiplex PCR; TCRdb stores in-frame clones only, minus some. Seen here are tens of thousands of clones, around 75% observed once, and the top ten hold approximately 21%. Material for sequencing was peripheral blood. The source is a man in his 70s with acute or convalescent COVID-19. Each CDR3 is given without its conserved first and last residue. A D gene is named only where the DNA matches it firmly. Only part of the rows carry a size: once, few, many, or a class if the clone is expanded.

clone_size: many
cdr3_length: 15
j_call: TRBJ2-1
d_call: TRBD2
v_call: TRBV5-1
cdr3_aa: ASSLEELAGDFNEQF

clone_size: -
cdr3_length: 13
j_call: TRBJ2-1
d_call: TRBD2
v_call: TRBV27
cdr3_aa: ASSLYLAGGFEQF

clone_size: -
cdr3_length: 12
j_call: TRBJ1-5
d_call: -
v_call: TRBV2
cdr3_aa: ASSPRGREQPQH

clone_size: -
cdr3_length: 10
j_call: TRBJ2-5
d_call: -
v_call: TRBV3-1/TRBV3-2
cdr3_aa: ASSPQGQTQY

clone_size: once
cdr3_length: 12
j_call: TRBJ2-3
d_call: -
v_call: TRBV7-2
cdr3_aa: ASSSPTNTDTQY

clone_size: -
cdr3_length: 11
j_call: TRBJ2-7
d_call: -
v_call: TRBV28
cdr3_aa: ASSFLSSYEQY

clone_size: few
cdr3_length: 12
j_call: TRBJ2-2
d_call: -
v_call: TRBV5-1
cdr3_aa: ASSKDTNTGELF

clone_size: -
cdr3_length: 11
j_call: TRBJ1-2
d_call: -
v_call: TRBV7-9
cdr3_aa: ASSPRGGLGYT

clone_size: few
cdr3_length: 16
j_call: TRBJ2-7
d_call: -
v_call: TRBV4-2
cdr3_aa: ASSQDLSVPTVSYEQY

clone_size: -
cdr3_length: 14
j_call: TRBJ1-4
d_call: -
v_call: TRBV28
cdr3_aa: ASSLVPGMANEKLF

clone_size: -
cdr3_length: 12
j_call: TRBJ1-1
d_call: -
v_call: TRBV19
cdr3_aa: ASSPWGVETEAF

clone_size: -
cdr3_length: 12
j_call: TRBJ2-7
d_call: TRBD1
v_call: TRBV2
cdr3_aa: ASSAGTGSDEQY

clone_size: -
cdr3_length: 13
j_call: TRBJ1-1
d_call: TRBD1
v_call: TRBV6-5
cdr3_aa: ASRRPGQPNTEAF

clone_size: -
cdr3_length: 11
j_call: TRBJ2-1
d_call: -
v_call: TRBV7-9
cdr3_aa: ASSLVLGGEQF

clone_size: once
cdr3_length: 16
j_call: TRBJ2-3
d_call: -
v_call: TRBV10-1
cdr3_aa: ASSERTVSSIGTDTQY

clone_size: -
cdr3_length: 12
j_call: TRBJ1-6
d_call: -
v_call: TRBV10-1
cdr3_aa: ASSGLRSNSPLH

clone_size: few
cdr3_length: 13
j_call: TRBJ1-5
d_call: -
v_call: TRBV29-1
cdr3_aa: SVPGGPGGNQPQH

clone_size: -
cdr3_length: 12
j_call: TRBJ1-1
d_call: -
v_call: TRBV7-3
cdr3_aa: ASSLEGHNTEAF

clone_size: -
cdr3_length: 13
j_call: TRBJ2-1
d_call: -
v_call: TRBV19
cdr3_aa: ASSIGGGIGNEQF

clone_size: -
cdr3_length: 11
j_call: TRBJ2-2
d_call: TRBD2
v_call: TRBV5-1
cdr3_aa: ASSTGLAGELF

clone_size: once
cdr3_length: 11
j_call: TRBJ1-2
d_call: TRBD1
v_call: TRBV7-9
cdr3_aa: ASSLGQDYGYT

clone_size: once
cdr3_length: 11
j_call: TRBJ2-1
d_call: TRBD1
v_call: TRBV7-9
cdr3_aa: ASSRGQGNEQF

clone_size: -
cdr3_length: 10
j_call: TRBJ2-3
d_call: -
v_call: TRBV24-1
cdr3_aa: ALAVSEDTQY

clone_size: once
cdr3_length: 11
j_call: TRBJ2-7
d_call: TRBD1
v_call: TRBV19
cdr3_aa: AAPSGTDYEQY

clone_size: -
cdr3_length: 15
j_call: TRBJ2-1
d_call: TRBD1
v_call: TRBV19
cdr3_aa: ACSGTDSISSYNEQF

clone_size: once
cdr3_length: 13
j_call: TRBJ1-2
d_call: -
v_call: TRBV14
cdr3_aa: ASSPGQSTNYGYT

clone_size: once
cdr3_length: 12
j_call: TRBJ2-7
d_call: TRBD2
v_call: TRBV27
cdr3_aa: ASSLDGLVYEQY

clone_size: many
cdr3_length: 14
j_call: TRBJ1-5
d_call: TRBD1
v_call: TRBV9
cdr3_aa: ASSPSAGGIGQPQH

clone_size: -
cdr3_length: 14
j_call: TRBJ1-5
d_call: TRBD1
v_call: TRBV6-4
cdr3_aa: ASSEFGGQAPRPQH

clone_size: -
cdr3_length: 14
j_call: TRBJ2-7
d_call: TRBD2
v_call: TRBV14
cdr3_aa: ASSQTGTSIPYEQY

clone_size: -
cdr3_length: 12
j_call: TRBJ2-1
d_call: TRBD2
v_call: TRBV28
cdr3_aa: ASSQLAHYNEQF